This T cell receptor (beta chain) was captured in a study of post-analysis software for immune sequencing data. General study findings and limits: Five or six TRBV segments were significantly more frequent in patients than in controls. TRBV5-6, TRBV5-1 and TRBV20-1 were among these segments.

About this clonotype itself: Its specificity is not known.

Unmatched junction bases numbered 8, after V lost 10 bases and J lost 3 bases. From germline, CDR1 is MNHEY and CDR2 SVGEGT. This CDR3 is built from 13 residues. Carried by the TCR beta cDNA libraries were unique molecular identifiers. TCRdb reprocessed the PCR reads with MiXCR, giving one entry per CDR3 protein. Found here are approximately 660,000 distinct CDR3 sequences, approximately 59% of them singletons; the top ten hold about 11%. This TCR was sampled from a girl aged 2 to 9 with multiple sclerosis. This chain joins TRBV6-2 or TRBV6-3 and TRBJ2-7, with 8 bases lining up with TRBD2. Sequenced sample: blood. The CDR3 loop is CAIGSGVDYEQYF. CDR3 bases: TGTGCCATCGGTAGCGGGGTCGACTACGAGCAGTACTTC.